This T cell receptor beta chain was captured in a study of cytomegalovirus exposure and HLA in healthy donors (dated by TCRdb to 2016 to 2017). Regarding the complete study: According to an earlier analysis of 550 to 750 of the donors, some 170 million T cells yielded some 110 million unique TCR beta sequences and approximately 300 Gb of sequence data. Around 330 gigabases of sequencing data and 75 million to 85 million unique TCR sequences made up an early release that covered nearly 650 HLA-typed donors. The genetic ancestry cluster associated with self-reported Caucasian donors included 70% to 85% of the 350 to 500 genotyped donors. The study aimed to test whether signatures of past pathogen exposure could be identified by cataloging public T cell receptors. The study profiled the T cell repertoires of around 700 subjects by immunosequencing and related them to cytomegalovirus serostatus. Besides the first cohort of 500 to 700 subjects, a separate validation cohort made up of some 110 different subjects was used. The study combined high-throughput TCR immunosequencing, statistical association of individual TCRs with disease status, and machine learning to predict cytomegalovirus infection status. A later analysis re-analyzed previously published TCR beta repertoires from about 600 donors and added high-resolution HLA genotyping to study TCR occurrence patterns. Rather than drawing on any new phenotypic data, the later analysis identified candidate immune exposures from TCR beta sequences and the way those sequences occurred across donors. In an earlier analysis of about 590 of the donors, high-throughput TCR beta sequencing was used to judge whether each TCR beta V gene segment behaved as functional or pseudogenic. Donor age, sex, ethnicity and CMV serostatus were compiled together with the repertoire data. Genome-wide SNP genotypes for about 65% of the roughly 700 donors were used in a later genetic analysis, which treated that subset as a discovery cohort. Every repertoire in the discovery cohort had been generated on one and the same sequencing platform. HLA typing included class I and class II loci at four-digit resolution. The number of donors typed differed by locus, with roughly 629-640 for A, B, C, DRB1 and DQB1, around 500 for DQA1, 600 to 610 for DPA1, and around 450 for DPB1. Several DR-DQ haplotypes were treated as single units for association and clustering because of strong linkage in the cohort. Among about 370 genotyped donors of the cohort, an average of around 250,000 unique TCR beta nucleotide sequences was sequenced per donor, of which about 19% were non-productive. What the authors observed across the whole study: A later analysis found that TCR association rates varied across HLA loci, with DRB1 alleles showing the most associated TCRs and HLA-C alleles the fewest. Correlated functional status among segregating V segments might be attributable to linkage disequilibrium, but an unknown experimental factor could not be ruled out. Because HLA typing was unavailable for some donors at each locus, only the typed subset was used in association tests. Compared with the 666-donor mean, donors in an Asian-associated ancestry cluster had fewer N-insertions in productive TCRs, according to a later genetic analysis. The earlier analysis of 450 to 700 of the donors excluded over 15 rarely observed V segments, including chromosome 9 orphons, because counts were too low. The study listed 150 to 200 TCR beta chains as associated with cytomegalovirus. When HLA alleles, especially DR and DQ, strongly co-occurred, attributing TCR associations to individual alleles was difficult. While some public TCRs were present in many individuals, most TCR sequences turned up only very rarely across donors. An association between a missense DCLRE1C variant and V-gene and J-gene trimming of TCR beta chains was found in a later genetic analysis and replicated in an independent cohort. Three of the identified cytomegalovirus-associated TCR beta chains were confirmed in vitro to be specific for cytomegalovirus antigens. In a later analysis, several top co-occurrence clusters were reported to appear linked to parvovirus B19, influenza, CMV and Epstein-Barr virus. According to a later analysis, most CMV-associated TCR beta chains appeared to be HLA-restricted, and the HLA associations seemed to be driven largely by CMV exposure. Roughly uniform sequencing depth across donors was assumed in presence/absence analyses, although this assumption may not hold. In a later analysis, HLA-associated TCR beta chains showed more clonal expansion and lower generation probabilities than non-associated chains that were equally common. The only immune exposure information available for the cohort was CMV serostatus. A further reported finding was that TCR beta sequences accurately predicted the HLA-A and HLA-B alleles for most subjects in the first cohort. At a false discovery rate of 0.05, a later analysis linked approximately 18,000 TCR beta sequences to specific HLA alleles. This cohort had only TCR beta chains sequenced, and the lack of alpha or paired-chain data limited which features could be detected. A group of highly shared sequence variants was considered likely to be a technical artifact of the sequencing pipeline. Cytomegalovirus status was reported to be diagnosed by the classifier with high specificity and sensitivity in both the original and validation cohorts. The authors suggested that the approach could potentially be extended to other disease states and immunological phenotypes. In an earlier analysis of several hundred of the donors, most TCR beta V segments were observed in productive rearrangements about 87% or about 30% of the time, broadly matching IMGT annotations. The 87-base-pair reads could not distinguish some IMGT-functional V segments, including TRBV6-2 and TRBV6-3, so those segments were excluded.

The cohort was made up of 666 healthy bone marrow donors. At the time of sampling, all cohort members were nominally healthy, though unrecorded immune exposures were likely present. The donor was CMV seropositive and belonged to the group of about 290 seropositive cohort members. A peripheral blood sample was collected from each donor, and TCR beta sequencing was performed on peripheral blood mononuclear cells. Genomic DNA extraction from the blood cell samples was performed with the Qiagen DNeasy Blood Extraction Kit. The library was generated by the immunoSEQ multiplex PCR assay. A mixture of 60 forward primers for TCR Vbeta segments and 13 reverse primers for TCR Jbeta segments was used in the multiplex PCR. The CDR3 region of rearranged TCR beta genes was amplified from genomic DNA by a multiplex PCR assay. On the Illumina HiSeq System, the amplified TCR beta libraries were sequenced as 87-base-pair reads. Per the original workflow: A later analysis tallied roughly 78 million unique TCR beta chains across the approximately 670 repertoires, and about 10 million of those chains were shared by two or more donors. Raw reads were error-corrected and collapsed into unique sequences with a nearest-neighbor algorithm that merged closely related sequences to remove PCR and sequencing errors. To assign V, D and J gene segments, CDR3 sequences were aligned to IMGT reference sequences. For a sequence to be retained, at least a six-nucleotide match to both a V gene segment and a J gene segment was required. Rearrangements were classified as productive when the CDR3 lacked stop codons and remained in frame with V and J, and all other rearrangements were classified as non-productive. Following IMGT convention, CDR3 was defined as the stretch from the second conserved V-encoded cysteine to the conserved J-encoded phenylalanine. The earlier analysis of about 500 of the donors excluded sequences that lacked an unambiguous match to a single V gene segment. In an earlier analysis of several hundred of the donors, V segments were called functional above 56.7% productive rearrangements and were called segregating when the between-donor standard deviation exceeded 5%. A statistical classification framework was built to diagnose cytomegalovirus status from the catalog of TCR beta chain sequences. V and J gene assignment, in a later analysis, came from comparing TCR nucleotide sequences with IMGT/GENE-DB human TR gene sequences. Using the TCRdist pipeline, a later analysis assigned CDR3 sequences along with most-parsimonious VDJ recombination scenarios. In a later analysis, every TCR beta chain was defined by the combination of its CDR3 amino acid sequence and its V-gene family, and reads without a unique V-gene family were dropped. A later analysis removed nearly 600 highly shared, low-generation-probability nucleotide sequences to deal with suspected cross-contamination and a sequencing artifact. In a later analysis, a clonal expansion index was calculated for each public chain from normalized within-repertoire ranks of inferred template counts. In a later analysis, generation probabilities were computed with a VDJ recombination model fitted to out-of-frame rearrangements, and the resulting probabilities were checked against IGoR. A later analysis scored TCR-TCR, TCR-HLA and TCR-CMV co-occurrence with hypergeometric tests, applying a repertoire-size bias correction to TCR pairs. To estimate false discovery rates, a later analysis permuted the HLA or CMV assignments 20 times. In a later analysis, co-occurring TCRs were grouped using DBSCAN, and TCRdist sequence similarity was added for clustering within HLA-allele-positive subsets. Repertoires with fewer than 30,000 or more than 120,000 public chains were left out of co-occurrence clustering, as were about five repertoires with anomalous nucleotide sharing. As stored in TCRdb, this immuneACCESS dataset retains in-frame rearrangements with V and J assigned. A fraction of the clones does not appear; measured against another copy, unresolved V genes explain less than half of the discrepancy, and the remainder lacks a known reason. D and trimming were read from the DNA, whereas the V and J calls and clone size are those reported in that table. Within this sample are around 58,000 clones, with 60% to 80% of them counted one time only. About 4.8% of the sample lies in the top ten.

In the case of this clone: Its target antigen remains unknown. No base quality information exists; no much larger clone differs at one position.

Trimming costs V 2 bases and J 4 bases, and their ends lie 11 bases apart. The CDR3 goes from the cysteine to the phenylalanine over 13 residues. Only the CDR3 DNA stays, 39 bases, in frame from base 1. The germline V gene (reference sequence) supplies CDR1 GTSNPN and CDR2 SVGIG. This TCR derives from a male donor in good health and CMV-seropositive. The chain uses TRBV30 and TRBJ1-2; TRBD1 is a weak D gene call, 5 bases matching. What was sequenced was PBMCs. The CDR3 here reads CAWSNGGRYGYTF. Here is the DNA: TGTGCCTGGAGTAACGGGGGACGCTATGGCTACACCTTC.